This T cell receptor (beta chain) was profiled in a study of control samples from healthy donors and cancer patients. Clones were read by immunoSEQ multiplex PCR, and TCRdb kept only the in-frame ones, dropping some. The repertoire consists of 110,000 or so clones, with about 83% occurring once and the leading ten covering over 10%. Germline values: CDR1 MNHNS, CDR2 SASEGT. Trimming removed 2 bases from V and 4 bases from J, with 15 bases in between. CDR3 size: 16 residues. The source of this sequence is a woman between 45 and 65 years old in good health. The chain couples TRBV6-1 to TRBJ2-1, with D possibly TRBD1 on 5 matching bases. Sequences were obtained from blood. In nucleotides, the CDR3 is TGTGCCAGCAGTGAATATATGACAGCTCTATACAATGAGCAGTTCTTC. Its translation: CASSEYMTALYNEQFF.